This is a list of T cell receptor beta chains from one sample in a study of cytomegalovirus exposure and HLA in healthy donors. Some clones are missing from TCRdb's copy, which holds only in-frame ones; the method was immunoSEQ multiplex PCR. This sample has about 170,000 clones, with approximately 59% found just once. Sequenced input: PBMCs. These receptors all come from a man aged 40-49 years in good health and CMV-seronegative. CDR3s include the opening cysteine and the closing phenylalanine or tryptophan. The order of the fields is J gene, clone size, CDR3 length, V gene, D gene, CDR3 DNA, CDR3 protein. The D gene is left open where the match is weak. Size is omitted from some rows. Given values are once, few, many or a class for expanded clones.

TRBJ2-7 - 14 TRBV6-1 TRBD1 TGTGCCAGCAGTGACTGGGGACAGACCTACGAGCAGTACTTC CASSDWGQTYEQYF
TRBJ2-5 - 15 TRBV18 - TGTGCCAGCTCACCACAGTGGGGAGCCCTTGAGACCCAGTACTTC CASSPQWGALETQYF
TRBJ2-7 - 14 TRBV19 - TGTGCCAGTAGTATTTGGGGGCCTAACTACGAGCAGTACTTC CASSIWGPNYEQYF
TRBJ1-4 - 14 TRBV19 TRBD1 TGTGCCAGTAGTACCAGGGGGAACTATGAAAAACTGTTTTTT CASSTRGNYEKLFF
TRBJ2-1 once 13 TRBV19 - TGTGCCAGTAGTATGCTGGCCCCAAGCGCACAGTTCTTC CASSMLAPSAQFF
TRBJ2-7 - 14 TRBV19 TRBD1 TGTGCCAGTAGCTCCGGGACAGGGGAGTACGAGCAGTACTTC CASSSGTGEYEQYF
TRBJ2-7 few 15 TRBV27 TRBD1 TGTGCCAGCAGTTTATCGGGACAGGGCCTCTACGAGCAGTACTTC CASSLSGQGLYEQYF
TRBJ2-2 once 20 TRBV5-1 TRBD1 TGCGCCAGCATCCGGGGGGGGACAGGGGGCTCCTATCCGGACACCGGGGAGCTGTTTTTT CASIRGGTGGSYPDTGELFF
TRBJ2-2 - 15 TRBV7-2 TRBD1 TGTGCCAGCAGCTACGGACAGGCTGGTACCGGGGAGCTGTTTTTT CASSYGQAGTGELFF
TRBJ2-6 - 16 TRBV19 - TGTGCCAGTAGTGCCAGGGTACCCTCTGGGGCCAACGTCCTGACTTTC CASSARVPSGANVLTF
TRBJ2-1 - 15 TRBV11-3 TRBD2 TGTGCCAGCAGCCACGACGGGACTAGCTACAATGAGCAGTTCTTC CASSHDGTSYNEQFF
TRBJ2-7 - 18 TRBV7-8 TRBD2 TGTGCCAGCAGCTTATTAGGGGGAGGGACTAGACGCACCTACGAGCAGTACTTC CASSLLGGGTRRTYEQYF
TRBJ2-4 - 11 TRBV29-1 - TGCAGCTTTAGGACAGCAGACATTCAGTACTTC CSFRTADIQYF
TRBJ2-3 - 17 TRBV9 TRBD1 TGTGCCAGCAGCGTAGTTGGCGGACAGGGCTACACAGATACGCAGTATTTT CASSVVGGQGYTDTQYF
TRBJ2-1 - 15 TRBV6-6 - TGTGCCAGCGGAGGTACTTACTACTCCTACAATGAGCAGTTCTTC CASGGTYYSYNEQFF
TRBJ2-7 few 16 TRBV15 TRBD2 TGTGCCACCAGCGGGTTGGGGACTAGCGGGAACTACGAGCAGTACTTC CATSGLGTSGNYEQYF
TRBJ2-1 - 15 TRBV2 - TGTGCCAGCAGTGAATCAGGGGTTACCTACAATGAGCAGTTCTTC CASSESGVTYNEQFF
TRBJ1-1 - 14 TRBV2 TRBD1 TGTGCCAGCAGTGCGGGACAGGGGGCGGATGAAGCTTTCTTT CASSAGQGADEAFF
TRBJ1-1 - 14 TRBV7-9 TRBD1 TGTGCCAGCAGCGGGACAGGGTTGAGGGCTGAAGCTTTCTTT CASSGTGLRAEAFF
TRBJ2-7 - 13 TRBV5-6 - TGTGCCAGCAGCTTGGGTCCCATCTACGAGCAGTACTTC CASSLGPIYEQYF
TRBJ2-4 - 15 TRBV14 TRBD2 TGTGCCAGCAGCCAAGCCGGGGGGGCTCGAAACATTCAGTACTTC CASSQAGGARNIQYF
TRBJ2-1 - 17 TRBV15 TRBD2 TGTGCCACCAGCAGAGATCTTGGCGGGAGCTCCTACAATGAGCAGTTCTTC CATSRDLGGSSYNEQFF
TRBJ1-1 few 13 TRBV27 - TGTGCCAGCAGCCGGGTGGAGGGGACTGAAGCTTTCTTT CASSRVEGTEAFF
TRBJ2-1 - 15 TRBV5-1 TRBD1 TGCGCCAGCAACCCGGGACAGGGGACCTACAATGAGCAGTTCTTC CASNPGQGTYNEQFF
TRBJ1-1 - 16 TRBV5-4 TRBD1 TGTGCCAGCAGCGACGGGACAGGGCGTCCCTCCACTGAAGCTTTCTTT CASSDGTGRPSTEAFF
TRBJ2-7 once 16 TRBV27 TRBD1 TGTGCCAGCAGTCCTATATTAGGACAGGGCTCCTACGAGCAGTACTTC CASSPILGQGSYEQYF